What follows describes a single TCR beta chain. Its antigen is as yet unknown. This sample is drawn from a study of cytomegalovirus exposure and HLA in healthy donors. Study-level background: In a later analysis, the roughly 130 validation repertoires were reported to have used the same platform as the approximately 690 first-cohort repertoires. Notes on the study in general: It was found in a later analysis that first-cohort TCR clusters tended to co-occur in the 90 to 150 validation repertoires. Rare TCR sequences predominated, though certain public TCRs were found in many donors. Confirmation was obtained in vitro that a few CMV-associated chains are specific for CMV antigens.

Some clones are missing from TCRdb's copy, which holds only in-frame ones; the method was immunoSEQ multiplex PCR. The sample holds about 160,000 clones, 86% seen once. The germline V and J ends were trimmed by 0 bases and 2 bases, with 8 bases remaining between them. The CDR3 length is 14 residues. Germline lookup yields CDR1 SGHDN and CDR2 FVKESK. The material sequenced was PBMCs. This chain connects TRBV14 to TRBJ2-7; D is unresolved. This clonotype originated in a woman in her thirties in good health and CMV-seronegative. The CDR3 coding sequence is TGTGCCAGCAGCCAAGAAATGGACCCCTACGAGCAGTACTTC. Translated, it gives CASSQEMDPYEQYF.